This T cell receptor beta chain is from a study of OX40 agonist ivuxolimab in advanced cancers. On the study more broadly: Patients were 82.7% male with ages roughly 20 to 80, mean roughly 55. Study-wide points: Low normalized T-cell clonal expansion was also seen in some nonresponders. The specificity for antigen of the expanded peripheral T cells was not determined. More expanded clones were found, on average, in CD8+ than in CD4+ T cells.

The CDR3 consists of 16 residues. Germline CDR1 SGDLS, CDR2 YYNGEE. V was cut by 0 bases and J by 0 bases, with 13 bases left in between. Comments on this clone: Its antigen is as yet unknown.

This table comes from immunoSEQ multiplex PCR, and its TCRdb copy is limited to in-frame clones, with some not included. This repertoire shows approximately 68,000 clones, less than 90% found once; its top ten account for over 2%. Specimen: CD4+ or CD8+ T cells sorted from blood, collected in a trial of the OX40 agonist ivuxolimab. This chain links TRBV9 with TRBJ2-7, with D perhaps TRBD2 (6 bases). This sequence originates from an adult with an advanced solid tumor such as melanoma, head and neck, liver or kidney cancer. The CDR3 nucleotides read TGTGCCAGCAGCGTAGGCCCTCGGGGGAGCTCCTACGAGCAGTACTTC. This codes for CASSVGPRGSSYEQYF.